This record covers a single TCR beta chain. The CDR3 loop spans 12 amino acids. The V gene end was trimmed by 8 bases and the J gene end by 7 bases; junction bases not matched to a gene: 5. Germline V gene lookup returns CDR1 SNHLY and CDR2 FYNNEI. The data belong to a study of shared clonotypes between healthy human individuals. Sequenced by immunoSEQ multiplex PCR; TCRdb stores in-frame clones only, minus some. Among roughly 500,000 clones, less than 96% were seen once, and the ten largest hold approximately 0.06%. The study separated CD4+ cells into CD45RA+ naive and CD45RA-negative memory subsets.

The sample taken for sequencing was naive CD4+ T cells sorted from blood. Subset denoted: CD45RA+ positively selected. This TCR was recovered from a young woman in good health. This chain links TRBV2 with TRBJ1-5, with 7 bases that match TRBD1. The CDR3 is CASGLGGQPQHF. As DNA, the CDR3 is TGTGCCAGCGGCTTAGGGGGCCAGCCCCAGCATTTT.